Presented here are 8 T cell receptor beta chains from one specimen sequenced in a study of Ad26.COV2.S vaccination and SARS-CoV-2 variants. Clones were sequenced by immunoSEQ multiplex PCR, and TCRdb holds only the in-frame ones, with some missing. The data hold about 350,000 clones, with around nine tenths observed a single time. Documented treatment: 15 to 20 received Ad26.COV2.S at low or high dose, single or two shots; roughly five received placebo; per-sample allocation not given. Each sample was drawn 63 days after the first injection (of vaccine or placebo). Source: peripheral blood, taken in a trial of Ad26.COV2.S vaccine versus placebo. All receptors derive from a person between 18 and 59 years old who received the Ad26.COV2.S COVID-19 vaccine or a placebo.

This clone was recorded a few times. The J gene is TRBJ1-5, the V gene TRBV28; D is unclear. The germline V gene has CDR1 MDHEN and CDR2 SYDVKM. The CDR3 is 14 amino acids. V dropped 5 bases and J dropped 4 bases, with 12 bases sitting between them. The CDR3 reads CASSPGLRNQPQHF. The CDR3 DNA follows: TGTGCCAGCAGTCCGGGCCTTCGTAATCAGCCCCAGCATTTT.

The chain combines TRBV10-3 with TRBJ2-1; 9 positions agree with TRBD2. The germline V gene has CDR1 ENHRY and CDR2 SYGVKD. V lost 6 bases to trimming and J lost 4 bases; unmatched junction nucleotides: 10. The CDR3 loop spans 16 amino acids. For the CDR3, the DNA is TGTGCCATCAGCCCGGGGAGTAGCGGGGGATACAATGAGCAGTTCTTC. It translates to CAISPGSSGGYNEQFF.

This clone showed up just once. V usage is TRBV19 and J usage is TRBJ1-6; D is possibly TRBD1 (5 bases). V shed 1 base and J shed 7 bases, with 11 bases lying between them. The CDR3 has 15 residues. CDR1 and CDR2 from the germline V gene are LNHDA and SQIVND (reference sequence). Here the CDR3 reads CASSIAGRLNSPLHF. The CDR3, as DNA: TGTGCCAGTAGTATAGCGGGACGGCTGAATTCACCCCTCCACTTT. The whole variable domain, filled in from reference TRBV19 and TRBJ1-6, reads DGGITQSPKYLFRKEGQNVTLSCEQNLNHDAMYWYRQDPGQGLRLIYYSQIVNDFQKGDIAEGYSVSREKKESFPLTVTSAQKNPTAFYLCASSIAGRLNSPLHFGNGTRLTVT.

This clone occurred once. The chain recombines TRBV6-1 with TRBJ1-6; TRBD1 aligns across 8 bases. The length of the CDR3 is 15 residues. After removal of 2 bases from V and 10 bases from J, the junction contained 7 bases not matched to a gene. The germline V gene encodes CDR1 MNHNS and CDR2 SASEGT. The CDR3 DNA follows: TGTGCCAGCAGTGAATTAGGACAGGGAGTATCACCCCTCCACTTT. Protein sequence: CASSELGQGVSPLHF.

The CDR3 DNA follows: TGCGCCAGCAGCCAAGACCCAGGGCCCAGGACCTTC. Protein sequence: CASSQDPGPRTF. This chain uses TRBV4-1 with TRBJ1-2; tentative D call: TRBD1 (5 bases). CDR3 length: 12 residues. In germline, CDR1 is MGHRA, CDR2 YSYEKL. V shed 0 bases and J shed 14 bases, with 13 bases lying between them.

The gene calls are TRBV19 and TRBJ2-3, with 9 bases aligning to TRBD1. With V trimmed by 7 bases and J by 2 bases, 7 bases remained unmatched. CDR1 and CDR2 (germline): LNHDA, SQIVND (reference sequence). CDR3 length equals 15 residues. The chain's CDR3 is CASTADRGFTDTQYF. Written as DNA, the CDR3 is TGTGCCAGTACAGCGGACAGGGGATTCACAGATACGCAGTATTTT.

The chain couples TRBV28 to TRBJ2-1; TRBD2 might be the D (5 bases). Germline V CDR1 and CDR2: MDHEN, SYDVKM. Trimming took 3 bases from V and 7 from J, leaving 13 bases between them. The CDR3 spans 14 residues. CDR3 DNA sequence: TGTGCCAGCAGTTTCGAGGGAAATAAGAATGAGCAGTTCTTC. It yields the protein CASSFEGNKNEQFF.

The V call is TRBV6-5, the J call TRBJ2-1; D perhaps matches TRBD2 (5 bases). This CDR3 is built from 13 residues. Between the trimmed V and J ends, which lost 0 bases and 9 bases, there was a span of 9 bases. Germline V CDR1 and CDR2: MNHEY, SVGAGI. CDR3 region: CASSYSGVREQFF. DNA for the CDR3: TGTGCCAGCAGTTACTCGGGAGTCCGTGAGCAGTTCTTC.